This T cell receptor (beta chain) was captured by sequencing in a study of blood T cells in healthy people across ages. General observations from the study: Per million T cells, TCR beta diversity dropped about linearly as age rose.

Through a sample-barcoded 5' primer and a J-beta primer mix, a second PCR was run for roughly 6 to 11 cycles. MiXCR, applied by TCRdb to the 5' RACE reads, yields one record per CDR3 protein. Of roughly 2 million distinct CDR3 sequences listed, around half were seen once; the top ten hold more than 2%. This CDR3 is 15 amino acids long. The V end lost 1 base, the J end lost 4 bases, and 13 bases lay between the germline ends. Germline loops: CDR1 LGHNA, CDR2 YNFKEQ. Comments on this clonotype: Its target is not known.

Specimen: blood. V gene TRBV4-2 combines with J gene TRBJ1-2, with D maybe TRBD1 (6 bases). This TCR was sampled from a woman aged 40-49 years in good health. CDR3 region: CASSQVGGLSYGYTF. In DNA, the CDR3 is TGTGCCAGCAGCCAAGTGGGGGGGCTAAGCTATGGCTACACCTTC.